Included here is one TCR beta chain sequence, with context. TCRdb keeps only in-frame clones here, not all; method: immunoSEQ multiplex PCR. The sample has about 260,000 clones; 86% are singletons. This sample was taken from a study of blood T cell repertoires in COVID-19. Across the study: Acute and convalescent COVID-19 samples came from the United States, Italy and Spain. T cells, B-cell-depleted T cells, or PBMCs supplied cDNA or gDNA.

The specimen sequenced was peripheral blood. The receptor was derived from a man aged 25 to 40 with active or convalescent COVID-19.

The CDR3 coding sequence is TGTGCCAGCGGGGGGATCTTCTCCTACGAGCAGTACTTC. This translates into CASGGIFSYEQYF. J is TRBJ2-7 and V is TRBV2; perhaps TRBD2 as D (6 bases). This CDR3 comprises 13 residues. V was cut by 8 bases and J by 0 bases, with 11 bases left in between. Per the germline V gene, CDR1 is SNHLY and CDR2 is FYNNEI.